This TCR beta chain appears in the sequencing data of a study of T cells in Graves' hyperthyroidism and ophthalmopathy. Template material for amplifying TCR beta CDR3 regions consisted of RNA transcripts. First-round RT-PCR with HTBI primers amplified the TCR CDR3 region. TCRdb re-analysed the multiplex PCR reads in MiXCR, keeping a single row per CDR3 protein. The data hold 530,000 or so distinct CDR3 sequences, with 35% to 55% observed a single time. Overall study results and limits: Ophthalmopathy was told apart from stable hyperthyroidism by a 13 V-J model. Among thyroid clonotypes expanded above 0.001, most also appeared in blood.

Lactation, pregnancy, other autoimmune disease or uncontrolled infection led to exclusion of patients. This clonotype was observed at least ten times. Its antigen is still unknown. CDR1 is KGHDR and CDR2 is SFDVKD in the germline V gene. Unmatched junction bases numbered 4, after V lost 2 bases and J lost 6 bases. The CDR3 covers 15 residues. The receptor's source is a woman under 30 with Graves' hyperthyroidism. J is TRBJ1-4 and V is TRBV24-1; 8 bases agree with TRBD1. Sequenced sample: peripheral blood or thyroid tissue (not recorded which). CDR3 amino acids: CATSDSGTGDEKLFF. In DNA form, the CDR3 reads TGTGCCACCAGTGATTCCGGGACAGGAGATGAAAAACTGTTTTTT.